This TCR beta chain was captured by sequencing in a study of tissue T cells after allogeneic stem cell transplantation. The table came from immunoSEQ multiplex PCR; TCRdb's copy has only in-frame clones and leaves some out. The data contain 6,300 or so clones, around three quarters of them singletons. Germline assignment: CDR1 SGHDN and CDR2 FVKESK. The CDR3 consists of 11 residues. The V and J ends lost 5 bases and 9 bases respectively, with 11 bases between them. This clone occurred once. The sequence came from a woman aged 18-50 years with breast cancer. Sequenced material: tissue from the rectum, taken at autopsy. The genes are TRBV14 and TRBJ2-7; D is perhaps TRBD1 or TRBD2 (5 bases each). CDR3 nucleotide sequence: TGTGCCAGCAGCTTAGGGACCGCGCAGTACTTC. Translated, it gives CASSLGTAQYF.